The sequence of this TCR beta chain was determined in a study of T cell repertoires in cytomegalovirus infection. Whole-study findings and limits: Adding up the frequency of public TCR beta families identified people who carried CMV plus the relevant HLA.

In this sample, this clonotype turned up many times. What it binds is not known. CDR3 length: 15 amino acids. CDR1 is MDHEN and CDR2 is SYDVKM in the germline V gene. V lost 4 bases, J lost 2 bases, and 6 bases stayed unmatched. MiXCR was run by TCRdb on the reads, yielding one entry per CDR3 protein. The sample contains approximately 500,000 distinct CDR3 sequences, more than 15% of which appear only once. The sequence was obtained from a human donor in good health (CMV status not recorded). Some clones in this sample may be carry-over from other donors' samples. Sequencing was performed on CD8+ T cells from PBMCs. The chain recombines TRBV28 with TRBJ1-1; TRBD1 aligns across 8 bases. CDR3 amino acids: CASSSRTGRNTEAFF. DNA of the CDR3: TGTGCCAGCAGTTCAAGGACAGGGAGAAACACTGAAGCTTTCTTT.